The 4 T cell receptor beta chains listed next were all sequenced from one sample in a study of blood T cell repertoires in COVID-19. The table came from immunoSEQ multiplex PCR; TCRdb's copy has only in-frame clones and leaves some out. The repertoire holds 150,000 to 200,000 clones, about 87% seen once, with roughly 3.9% in the top ten. The sample taken for sequencing was peripheral blood. The receptors shown here come from a man between 18 and 29 years old with active or convalescent COVID-19.

This chain connects TRBV2 to TRBJ2-5; 9 positions match TRBD1. Germline trimming cut 6 bases from V and 8 bases from J; bases unmatched to any gene: 7. The CDR3 loop spans 13 amino acids. The V gene's germline CDR1 is SNHLY and CDR2 FYNNEI. The CDR3 reads CASREGQGTTQYF. The CDR3 DNA reads TGTGCCAGCAGGGAGGGACAGGGCACAACCCAGTACTTC. The full variable domain, in which reference TRBV2 and TRBJ2-5 provide the parts outside the CDR3, is EPEVTQTPSHQVTQMGQEVILRCVPISNHLYFYWYRQILGQKVEFLVSFYNNEISEKSEIFDDQFSVERPDGSNFTLKIRSTKLEDSAMYFCASREGQGTTQYFGPGTRLLVL.

The gene calls are TRBV5-1 and TRBJ1-5; 7 nucleotides align to TRBD1. From germline, CDR1 is SGHRS and CDR2 YFSETQ. The CDR3 length is 13 residues. J gave up 3 bases and V 8 bases, and 5 bases lay outside the gene matches. The CDR3 spells CASRTGVNQPQHF. DNA for the CDR3: TGCGCCAGTAGAACAGGGGTCAATCAGCCCCAGCATTTT.

J is TRBJ2-2 and V is TRBV27; the D gene is possibly TRBD1 (5 bases). This CDR3 is built from 11 residues. In germline, CDR1 is MNHEY, CDR2 SMNVEV (reference sequence). V lost 6 bases to trimming and J lost 7 bases, with 6 bases between them. As DNA, the CDR3 is TGTGCCAGCAGGGGGCTCGGGGAGCTGTTTTTT. It yields the protein CASRGLGELFF.

V and J are TRBV2 and TRBJ1-1; 7 nucleotides match TRBD1. CDR1 SNHLY and CDR2 FYNNEI come from the germline V gene. After removal of 6 bases from V and 5 bases from J, the junction contained 12 bases not matched to a gene. This CDR3 region has 15 residues. CDR3 bases: TGTGCCAGCAGACAGCACAGGGGTGGGTGGACTGAAGCTTTCTTT. Its protein product is CASRQHRGGWTEAFF.